The following is a TCR beta chain sequence with its context. Its cognate antigen is unknown. These data originate in a study of T cells in Graves' hyperthyroidism and ophthalmopathy. Using RNA transcripts as the source, TCR beta CDR3 regions were amplified. RT-PCR in the first round (using the HTBI primer set) targeted the TCR CDR3. TCRdb re-derived calls from the multiplex PCR reads in MiXCR, one entry per CDR3 protein. This sample has around 250,000 distinct CDR3 sequences, with less than 20% found just once. The germline V and J ends were trimmed by 11 bases and 3 bases, with 14 bases remaining between them. The germline CDR1 and CDR2 sequences are LNHDA and SQIVND (reference sequence). The CDR3 sequence is 12 residues long. Study-wide results and limits: In blood, most of the thyroid clonotypes expanded above 0.001 were also present.

This receptor was identified in a woman under 30 with Graves' ophthalmopathy. V and J are TRBV19 and TRBJ2-7; D gene ambiguous. Sequenced input: blood. The CDR3 is CASKGPSYEQYF. The CDR3 DNA reads TGTGCCTCCAAAGGACCAAGCTACGAGCAGTACTTC.